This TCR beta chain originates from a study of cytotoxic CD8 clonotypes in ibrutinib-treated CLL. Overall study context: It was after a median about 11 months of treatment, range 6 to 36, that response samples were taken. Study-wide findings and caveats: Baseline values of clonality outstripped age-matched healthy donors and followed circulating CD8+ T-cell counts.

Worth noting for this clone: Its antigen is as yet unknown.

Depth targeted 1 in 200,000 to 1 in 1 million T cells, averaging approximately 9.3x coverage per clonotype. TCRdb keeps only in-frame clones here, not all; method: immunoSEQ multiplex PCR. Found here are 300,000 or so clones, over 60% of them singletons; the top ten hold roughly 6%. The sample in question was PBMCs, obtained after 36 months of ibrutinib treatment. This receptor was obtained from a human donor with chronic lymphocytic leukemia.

The CDR3 bases are TGTGCCAGCAGTGAACAGGTGGGAGGCCTCTCGGAGCAGTACTTC. This translates into CASSEQVGGLSEQYF. The chain has TRBV2 and TRBJ2-7, with D maybe TRBD2 (6 bases). V lost 2 bases and J 7 bases, leaving 18 bases between the germline ends. This CDR3 region has 15 residues. Germline values: CDR1 SNHLY, CDR2 FYNNEI. Supplemented by reference TRBV2 and TRBJ2-7, the full variable domain reads EPEVTQTPSHQVTQMGQEVILRCVPISNHLYFYWYRQILGQKVEFLVSFYNNEISEKSEIFDDQFSVERPDGSNFTLKIRSTKLEDSAMYFCASSEQVGGLSEQYFGPGTRLTVT.